The 16 T cell receptor beta chains below were found in one sample sequenced in a study of OX40 agonist ivuxolimab in advanced cancers. Some clones are missing from TCRdb's copy, which holds only in-frame ones; the method was immunoSEQ multiplex PCR. The sample includes about 61,000 clones, roughly 85% of them seen just once. Sample: CD4+ or CD8+ T cells sorted from blood, taken in a trial of the OX40 agonist ivuxolimab. The receptors derive from an adult with an advanced solid tumor such as melanoma, head and neck, liver or kidney cancer.

The rearrangement links TRBV2 to TRBJ1-4; D is ambiguous. Germline loops: CDR1 SNHLY, CDR2 FYNNEI. V was trimmed by 7 bases and J by 4 bases, leaving 7 bases between them. The CDR3 runs 12 residues. The CDR3 DNA reads as TGTGCCAGCAAGGAGTTTAATGAAAAACTGTTTTTT. Its translation is CASKEFNEKLFF.

V gene TRBV19 combines with J gene TRBJ1-2; TRBD1 matches at 7 bases. With V trimmed by 9 bases and J by 0 bases, 4 bases remained unmatched. This CDR3 spans 13 amino acids. CDR1 LNHDA and CDR2 SQIVND come from the germline V gene (reference sequence). The CDR3 spells CASWDSPNYGYTF. The CDR3 bases are TGTGCCAGCTGGGACAGTCCTAACTATGGCTACACCTTC.

This CDR3 reads CASTSPSEGISKNEQYF. The DNA of the CDR3 is TGTGCCAGCACCTCCCCCTCAGAGGGGATATCTAAGAACGAGCAGTACTTC. The chain couples TRBV28 to TRBJ2-7; TRBD1 or TRBD2 may be the D gene (5 bases each). Germline V gene lookup returns CDR1 MDHEN and CDR2 SYDVKM. CDR3 length: 17 amino acids. The germline V and J ends were trimmed by 7 bases and 5 bases, with 27 bases remaining between them.

The V and J genes are TRBV19 and TRBJ1-2; possibly TRBD1 for D (5 bases). V was clipped by 9 bases and J by 8 bases, with 16 bases between them. This CDR3 contains 12 residues. The germline CDR1 and CDR2 sequences are LNHDA and SQIVND (reference sequence). The CDR3: CASSSGGGGYTF. The CDR3 DNA follows: TGTGCCAGCTCCTCGGGGGGAGGAGGCTACACCTTC. Full variable domain (outside the CDR3, taken from reference TRBV19 and TRBJ1-2): DGGITQSPKYLFRKEGQNVTLSCEQNLNHDAMYWYRQDPGQGLRLIYYSQIVNDFQKGDIAEGYSVSREKKESFPLTVTSAQKNPTAFYLCASSSGGGGYTFGSGTRLTVV.

The rearrangement uses TRBV6-6 and TRBJ2-3, with D possibly matching TRBD1 (6 bases). Germline V CDR1 and CDR2: MNHNY, SVGAGI (reference sequence). This CDR3 spans 15 amino acids. V was shortened by 0 bases and J by 4 bases, with 11 bases between the two germline ends. The CDR3 loop is CASSYSSTGADTQYF. The CDR3 DNA is TGTGCCAGCAGTTACTCTTCGACAGGCGCAGATACGCAGTATTTT.

The chain combines TRBV7-2 with TRBJ2-3; D is uncertain. Per the germline V gene, CDR1 is SGHTA and CDR2 is FQGNSA. Trimming took off 5 bases at V and 4 bases at J, with 10 bases between the two ends. This CDR3 comprises 13 residues. The CDR3 loop reads CASSAYKADTQYF. In DNA form, the CDR3 reads TGTGCCAGCAGCGCCTATAAGGCAGATACGCAGTATTTT. The whole variable domain, filled in from reference TRBV7-2 and TRBJ2-3, reads GAGVSQSPSNKVTEKGKDVELRCDPISGHTALYWYRQSLGQGLEFLIYFQGNSAPDKSGLPSDRFSAERTGGSVSTLTIQRTQQEDSAVYLCASSAYKADTQYFGPGTRLTVL.

V and J are TRBV5-8 and TRBJ1-1; D not resolved. The CDR3 totals 16 residues. V shed 1 base and J shed 1 base, with 14 bases lying between them. Germline-derived CDR1 and CDR2 are SGHTS and YDEGEE. As DNA, the CDR3 is TGTGCCAGCAGCTTGTGGGATAGGTCCACGAACACTGAAGCTTTCTTT. Translated, it gives CASSLWDRSTNTEAFF.

This chain links TRBV5-6 with TRBJ2-1; 7 nucleotides match TRBD2. CDR3 size: 16 residues. Germline loops: CDR1 SGHDT, CDR2 YYEEEE. The ends lost 5 bases at V and 5 bases at J; junction bases unmatched: 13. The chain's CDR3 is CASRPGLAESHNEQFF. DNA for the CDR3: TGTGCCAGCAGGCCTGGGCTAGCGGAAAGCCACAATGAGCAGTTCTTC.

V gene TRBV5-1 combines with J gene TRBJ2-7; D may match TRBD1 or TRBD2 (5 bases each). CDR3 length equals 14 residues. The ends were cut back, 1 base at V and 1 base at J, with 9 bases in the middle. From germline, CDR1 is SGHRS and CDR2 YFSETQ. CDR3 DNA: TGCGCCAGCAGCTTGAGCAGGGAGTCCTACGAGCAGTACTTC. Translated: CASSLSRESYEQYF.

This chain links TRBV6-1 with TRBJ1-1; D not resolved. This CDR3 comprises 13 residues. The germline V gene encodes CDR1 MNHNS and CDR2 SASEGT. Trimming left V 0 bases short and J 8 bases short, with 10 bases between. The CDR3 spells CASSEALGREAFF. CDR3 in DNA: TGTGCCAGCAGTGAAGCGCTCGGAAGAGAAGCTTTCTTT.

The table lists this clone with a few counts. J is TRBJ1-1 and V is TRBV2; D call uncertain. Germline CDR1 is SNHLY and CDR2 is FYNNEI. V shed 3 bases and J shed 2 bases, with 7 bases lying between them. This CDR3 comprises 13 residues. CDR3 sequence: CASSDQINTEAFF. As DNA, the CDR3 is TGTGCCAGCAGTGACCAGATTAACACTGAAGCTTTCTTT.

The CDR3 bases are TGTGCCAGCAGCTTGAGCCCGCGGGTTGGGGCCAACGTCCTGACTTTC. It encodes CASSLSPRVGANVLTF. This chain joins TRBV5-6 and TRBJ2-6; D possibly corresponds to TRBD2 (5 bases). The V gene lost 1 base and the J gene lost 3 bases, with 11 bases spanning the gap. Germline V gives CDR1 SGHDT, CDR2 YYEEEE. This CDR3 has 16 residues. The full variable domain, rest sourced from reference TRBV5-6 and TRBJ2-6, is DAGVTQSPTHLIKTRGQQVTLRCSPKSGHDTVSWYQQALGQGPQFIFQYYEEEERQRGNFPDRFSGHQFPNYSSELNVNALLLGDSALYLCASSLSPRVGANVLTFGAGSRLTVL.

J is TRBJ1-1 and V is TRBV2; D gene unclear. The CDR3 is 12 residues long. V was pared by 4 bases and J by 11 bases, with 14 bases between. Germline V CDR1 and CDR2: SNHLY, FYNNEI. CDR3 protein: CASSVRSAGAFF. For the CDR3, the DNA is TGTGCCAGCAGTGTCCGATCGGCGGGGGCTTTCTTT.

The genes are TRBV6-5 and TRBJ1-5; D ambiguous. The germline V and J ends were trimmed by 3 bases and 5 bases, with 5 bases remaining between them. Germline CDR1 is MNHEY and CDR2 is SVGAGI. The CDR3 contains 12 residues. The CDR3 spells CASSYVDQPQHF. The CDR3 coding sequence is TGTGCCAGCAGTTATGTGGATCAGCCCCAGCATTTT.

The chain uses TRBV5-1 and TRBJ1-1, with D tentatively TRBD1 (5 bases). This CDR3 contains 17 residues. The germline V gene encodes CDR1 SGHRS and CDR2 YFSETQ. The V end was cut by 4 bases, the J end by 5 bases, with 24 bases between. The CDR3 sequence is CASSLGELRGVRTEAFF. DNA for the CDR3: TGCGCCAGCAGCCTGGGGGAGCTTAGGGGCGTCAGGACTGAAGCTTTCTTT.

This chain connects TRBV29-1 to TRBJ1-1; D ambiguous. The V and J ends lost 5 bases and 3 bases respectively, with 13 bases between them. The V gene's germline CDR1 is SQVTM and CDR2 ANQGSEA. CDR3 length: 13 residues. The CDR3 nucleotides read TGCAGCGTTCGAAAATTGAGGCACACTGAAGCTTTCTTT. Translation: CSVRKLRHTEAFF.